This T cell receptor beta chain appears in the sequencing data of a study of vaccination effects on CD4 cells after COVID-19. The CDR3 consists of 11 residues. The germline V and J ends were trimmed by 6 bases and 1 base, with 3 bases remaining between them. CDR1 is SNHLY, CDR2 FYNNEI, per germline. Turning to this clone: The target antigen is unknown.

Clones were read by immunoSEQ multiplex PCR, and TCRdb kept only the in-frame ones, dropping some. The sample lists around 25,000 clones, about three quarters occurring once. CD4+ T cells specific for antigen were expanded with viral peptide pools by the ViraFEST assay before sequencing. Following an approximately ten-day culture, CD4+ T cells were purified. A PCR test confirmed that the person had SARS-CoV-2 infection between March and December 2020. Both day 3 and day 7 saw half the medium replaced with IL-2 medium. This clonotype originated in a human donor who had a prior SARS-CoV-2 infection. Sequenced material: CD4+ T cells from PBMCs cultured with SARS-CoV-2 spike peptides, taken before COVID-19 vaccination. The chain recombines TRBV2 with TRBJ2-5; D gene unclear. CDR3 sequence reads: CASRGQETQYF. In nucleotides, the CDR3 is TGTGCCAGCAGGGGCCAAGAGACCCAGTACTTC.